This T cell receptor (beta chain) was profiled in a study of blood T cells in healthy people across ages. Study-level points and caveats: More naive CD4+ cells and higher diversity marked long-lived donors relative to aged donors.

This clonotype was seen ten or more times. The target antigen is unknown. The second PCR ran about 7 to 12 cycles with a sample-barcoded 5' primer and J-beta primers. Tags on each cDNA molecule came from a template-switch adaptor with 12 random nucleotides. TCRdb recomputed calls from the 5' RACE reads with MiXCR, one row per CDR3 protein. Of around 1,800,000 distinct CDR3 sequences in the sample, around 40% were seen once. Germline V lookup: CDR1 DFQATT, CDR2 SNEGSKA (reference sequence). This CDR3 is 13 amino acids long. V lost 6 bases to trimming and J lost 6 bases; unmatched junction nucleotides: 5.

The clonotype was recovered from a human donor in good health. The chain has TRBV20-1 and TRBJ1-6; 7 nucleotides align to TRBD1. The sequenced sample consisted of blood. The CDR3 here is CSADRDSNSPLHF. The CDR3 nucleotides read TGCAGTGCGGACCGGGACAGTAATTCACCCCTCCACTTT.